These 18 T cell receptor beta chains came from one sample sequenced in a study of technical replicates of blood from a few donors (TCRdb year 2017). Library preparation employed the immunoSEQ multiplex PCR assay. TCRdb holds this immuneACCESS table with in-frame rearrangements only. Some clones are missing; in checked studies, unresolved V genes explain under half, and the rest has no known cause. The sample table shows 60,000 to 65,000 clones, and approximately 86% are seen once. About 4.8% of the sample rests with the top ten. Sequences were obtained from PBMCs. These receptors were taken from a human donor in good health. Some clones in this sample may be carry-over from other donors' samples.

The chain is built from TRBV19 and TRBJ2-7; 12 positions match TRBD2. CDR3 length equals 15 residues. V shed 7 bases, J shed 1 base, and the junction held 5 bases outside the gene matches. Germline V gene lookup returns CDR1 LNHDA and CDR2 SQIVND (reference sequence). CDR3 DNA sequence: TGTGCCAGTACCCCTAGCGGGAGGGGGTCCTACGAGCAGTACTTC. Its translation: CASTPSGRGSYEQYF.

V and J are TRBV18 and TRBJ2-1; 8 bases are shared with TRBD1. CDR3 length: 16 amino acids. Germline V gene lookup returns CDR1 KGHSH and CDR2 LQKENI. The V segment lost 6 bases and the J segment 6 bases; nucleotides outside the gene matches: 13. The CDR3 region has the DNA TGTGCCAGCTCCAATCCAGGACAGGGTAATATCAATGAGCAGTTCTTC. Translated: CASSNPGQGNINEQFF.

For this clone: This CDR3 is also generated by other DNA sequences in the sample. V is TRBV4-3 and J is TRBJ2-1; 13 nucleotides line up with TRBD2. V gave up 3 bases and J gave up 4 bases; unmatched junction bases: 9. This CDR3 spans 18 amino acids. Germline assignment: CDR1 LGHNA and CDR2 YSLEER. CDR3 region: CASSQALAGGGLYNEQFF. DNA for the CDR3: TGCGCCAGCAGCCAGGCACTAGCGGGAGGGGGTCTATACAATGAGCAGTTCTTC.

J is TRBJ1-3 and V is TRBV2; 9 bases are a match to TRBD1. V lost 6 bases, J lost 4 bases, and 4 bases stayed unmatched. The CDR3 has 14 amino acids. Germline V gene data show CDR1 as SNHLY and CDR2 as FYNNEI. CDR3 DNA sequence: TGTGCCAGCAGGGGACAGGGCATGGGAAACACCATATATTTT. This sequence encodes CASRGQGMGNTIYF.

This rearrangement joins TRBV27 to TRBJ2-3; the D gene is possibly TRBD2 (6 bases). Between the trimmed V and J ends, which lost 5 bases and 10 bases, there was a span of 13 bases. The CDR3 loop spans 12 amino acids. The germline gives CDR1 MNHEY, CDR2 SMNVEV (reference sequence). This chain's CDR3 is CASSDPGRSQYF. CDR3 sequence (DNA): TGTGCCAGCAGTGACCCCGGGAGATCGCAGTATTTT.

V usage is TRBV5-5 and J usage is TRBJ1-2; 9 nucleotides match TRBD1. Germline assignment: CDR1 SGHKS and CDR2 YYEKEE (reference sequence). V dropped 0 bases and J dropped 5; count of bases not matched to a gene: 8. The length of the CDR3 is 16 residues. The DNA for the CDR3 is TGTGCCAGCAGCTTGGGCGGGACAGGGAATGTTTATGGCTACACCTTC. The encoded protein is CASSLGGTGNVYGYTF. Using reference TRBV5-5 and TRBJ1-2 for the parts outside the CDR3, the full variable domain is DAGVTQSPTHLIKTRGQQVTLRCSPISGHKSVSWYQQVLGQGPQFIFQYYEKEERGRGNFPDRFSARQFPNYSSELNVNALLLGDSALYLCASSLGGTGNVYGYTFGSGTRLTVV.

The rearrangement joins TRBV6-6 to TRBJ1-3, with D unresolved. The CDR3 is made up of 16 amino acids. Germline CDR1 is MNHNY and CDR2 is SVGAGI (reference sequence). The V end lost 2 bases, the J end lost 4 bases, and 15 bases lay between the germline ends. The CDR3 nucleotides are TGTGCCAGCAGTTACGTGGCCTCCACCGAAGGAAACACCATATATTTT. Translation: CASSYVASTEGNTIYF.

This CDR3 reads CASARSGSTDTQYF. The CDR3 DNA is TGTGCCAGTGCGAGGAGCGGGAGCACAGATACGCAGTATTTT. The V call is TRBV28, the J call TRBJ2-3; tentative D call: TRBD2 (6 bases). Germline CDR1 reads MDHEN; CDR2 reads SYDVKM. There are 14 residues in the CDR3. V lost 9 bases and J 0 bases, leaving 13 bases between the germline ends. The full variable domain, its missing parts supplied by reference TRBV28 and TRBJ2-3, is DVKVTQSSRYLVKRTGEKVFLECVQDMDHENMFWYRQDPGLGLRLIYFSYDVKMKEKGDIPEGYSVSREKKERFSLILESASTNQTSMYLCASARSGSTDTQYFGPGTRLTVL.

V gene TRBV29-1 combines with J gene TRBJ2-4; the D gene is possibly TRBD1 (5 bases). Between the trimmed V and J ends, which lost 4 bases and 5 bases, there was a span of 12 bases. The CDR3 extends over 13 amino acids. Germline CDR1 and CDR2: SQVTM and ANQGSEA. Here the CDR3 reads CSVVSARENIQYF. The CDR3 bases are TGCAGCGTTGTATCAGCCAGGGAAAACATTCAGTACTTC.

This clone was counted at least ten times. The genes are TRBV7-2 and TRBJ2-7, with a tentative D call TRBD2 (6 bases). There are 14 residues in the CDR3. Looked up from germline, CDR1 is SGHTA and CDR2 is FQGNSA. V was trimmed by 5 bases and J by 6 bases, leaving 17 bases between them. In nucleotides, the CDR3 is TGTGCCAGCAGCGAACGGGGGTTTCGGACCGAGCAGTACTTC. Protein: CASSERGFRTEQYF.

This clone was recorded once. The V call is TRBV7-2, the J call TRBJ2-1; D is perhaps TRBD2 (5 bases). V lost 4 bases to trimming and J lost 5 bases, with 12 bases between them. Germline CDR1 and CDR2: SGHTA and FQGNSA. This CDR3 has 14 residues. CDR3 coding DNA: TGTGCCAGCAGCTCACCCGGACTTAACAATGAGCAGTTCTTC. This sequence encodes CASSSPGLNNEQFF.

This rearrangement joins TRBV5-4 to TRBJ1-6, with unresolved D. V lost 5 bases and J 5 bases, leaving 8 bases between the germline ends. Germline values: CDR1 SGHNT, CDR2 YYREEE (reference sequence). The CDR3 consists of 13 residues. DNA for the CDR3: TGTGCCAGCAGTCGGTCGGATAATTCACCCCTCCACTTT. This translates into CASSRSDNSPLHF.

This chain joins TRBV7-3 and TRBJ2-7; 7 nucleotides line up with TRBD2. J gave up 2 bases and V 2 bases, and 6 bases lay outside the gene matches. The V gene's germline CDR1 is SGHTA and CDR2 FQGTGA. The CDR3 has 15 residues. The CDR3 nucleotides read TGTGCCAGCAGCTTAGGTGGCGGGAGCCCCTACGAGCAGTACTTC. Translated: CASSLGGGSPYEQYF.

The chain couples TRBV4-3 to TRBJ2-5; weak D call: TRBD2 (6 bases). The germline CDR1 and CDR2 sequences are LGHNA and YSLEER. This CDR3 comprises 16 residues. The ends were cut back, 4 bases at V and 1 base at J, with 16 bases in the middle. The CDR3 DNA reads as TGCGCCAGCAGCCGATCGGGAGCGACCTTCCAAGAGACCCAGTACTTC. It encodes CASSRSGATFQETQYF.

The genes are TRBV29-1 and TRBJ2-5; D possibly corresponds to TRBD1 (6 bases). Germline lookup yields CDR1 SQVTM and CDR2 ANQGSEA. The germline V and J ends were trimmed by 7 bases and 7 bases, with 16 bases remaining between them. This CDR3 is 12 amino acids long. The CDR3: CSAVKQGWTQYF. The DNA for the CDR3 is TGCAGCGCCGTAAAGCAGGGGTGGACCCAGTACTTC.

The V and J genes are TRBV7-2 and TRBJ2-2; a possible D gene is TRBD1 (6 bases). The CDR3 is 15 amino acids. Trimming took 2 bases from V and 3 from J, leaving 10 bases between them. CDR1 and CDR2 from the germline V gene are SGHTA and FQGNSA. The CDR3 loop reads CASSLRGKHTGELFF. The DNA of the CDR3 is TGTGCCAGCAGCTTAAGGGGGAAACACACCGGGGAGCTGTTTTTT.

The chain recombines TRBV19 with TRBJ2-3; D is perhaps TRBD2 (6 bases). Germline V CDR1 and CDR2: LNHDA, SQIVND (reference sequence). This CDR3 contains 16 residues. With 4 bases removed from V and 0 bases from J, the gap between germline ends came to 14 bases. The CDR3 reads CASSSAPGTSTDTQYF. The CDR3 DNA reads TGTGCCAGTAGTAGCGCACCCGGGACTAGCACAGATACGCAGTATTTT.

The rearrangement links TRBV6-4 to TRBJ1-5; the match to TRBD1 covers 8 bases. The CDR3 has 15 residues. Trimming removed 6 bases from V and 7 bases from J; junction bases left unmatched: 11. The germline V gene encodes CDR1 MRHNA and CDR2 SNTAGT. The CDR3 DNA reads TGTGCCAGCAGCCGGGAGCCAGGGGGCGGGCAGCCCCAGCATTTT. Residues: CASSREPGGGQPQHF.